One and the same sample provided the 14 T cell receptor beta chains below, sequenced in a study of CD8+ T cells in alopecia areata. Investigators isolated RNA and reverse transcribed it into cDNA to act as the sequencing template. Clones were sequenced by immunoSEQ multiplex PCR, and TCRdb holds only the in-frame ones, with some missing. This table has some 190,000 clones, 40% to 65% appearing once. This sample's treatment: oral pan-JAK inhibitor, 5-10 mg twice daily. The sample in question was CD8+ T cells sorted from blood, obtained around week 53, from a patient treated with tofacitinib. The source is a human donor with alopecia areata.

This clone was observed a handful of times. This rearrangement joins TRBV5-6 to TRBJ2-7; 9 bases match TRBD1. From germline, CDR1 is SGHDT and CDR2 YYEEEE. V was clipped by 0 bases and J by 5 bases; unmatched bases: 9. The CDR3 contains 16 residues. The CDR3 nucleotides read TGTGCCAGCAGCTTGGTGGGACAGGGTGTTGGTGACGAGCAGTACTTC. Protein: CASSLVGQGVGDEQYF. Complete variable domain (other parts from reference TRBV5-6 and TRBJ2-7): DAGVTQSPTHLIKTRGQQVTLRCSPKSGHDTVSWYQQALGQGPQFIFQYYEEEERQRGNFPDRFSGHQFPNYSSELNVNALLLGDSALYLCASSLVGQGVGDEQYFGPGTRLTVT.

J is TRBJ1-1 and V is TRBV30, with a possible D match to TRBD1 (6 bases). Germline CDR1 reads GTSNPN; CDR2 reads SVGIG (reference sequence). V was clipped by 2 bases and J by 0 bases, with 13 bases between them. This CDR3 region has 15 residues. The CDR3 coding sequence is TGTGCCTGGAGTAGGGGGACGGGGATGAACACTGAAGCTTTCTTT. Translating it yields CAWSRGTGMNTEAFF.

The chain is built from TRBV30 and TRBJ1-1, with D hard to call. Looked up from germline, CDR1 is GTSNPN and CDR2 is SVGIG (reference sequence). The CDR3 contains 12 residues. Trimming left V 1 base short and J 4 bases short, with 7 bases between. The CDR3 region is CAWSDAGTEAFF. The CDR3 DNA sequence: TGTGCCTGGAGTGATGCTGGCACTGAAGCTTTCTTT. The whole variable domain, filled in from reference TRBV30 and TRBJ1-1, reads SQTIHQWPATLVQPVGSPLSLECTVEGTSNPNLYWYRQAAGRGLQLLFYSVGIGQISSEVPQNLSASRPQDRQFILSSKKLLLSDSGFYLCAWSDAGTEAFFGQGTRLTVV.

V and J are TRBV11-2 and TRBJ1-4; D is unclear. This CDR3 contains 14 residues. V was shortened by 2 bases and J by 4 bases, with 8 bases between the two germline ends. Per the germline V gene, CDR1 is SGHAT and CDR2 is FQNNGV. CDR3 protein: CASSLRGNNEKLFF. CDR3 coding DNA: TGTGCCAGCAGCTTAAGAGGGAATAATGAAAAACTGTTTTTT.

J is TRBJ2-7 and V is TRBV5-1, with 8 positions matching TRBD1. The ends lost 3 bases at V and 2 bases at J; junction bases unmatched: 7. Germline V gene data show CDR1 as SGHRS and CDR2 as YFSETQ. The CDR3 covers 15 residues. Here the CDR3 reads CASSYGTGKPYEQYF. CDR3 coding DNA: TGCGCCAGCAGCTACGGGACAGGAAAACCCTACGAGCAGTACTTC.

CDR3 region: CAISGGTGELFF. CDR3 in DNA: TGTGCCATCAGTGGAGGGACCGGGGAGCTGTTTTTT. V and J are TRBV10-3 and TRBJ2-2, with TRBD2 as a possible D gene (5 bases). Trimming cost V 4 bases and J 5 bases, with 5 bases left between them. Germline loops: CDR1 ENHRY, CDR2 SYGVKD. The CDR3 runs 12 residues.

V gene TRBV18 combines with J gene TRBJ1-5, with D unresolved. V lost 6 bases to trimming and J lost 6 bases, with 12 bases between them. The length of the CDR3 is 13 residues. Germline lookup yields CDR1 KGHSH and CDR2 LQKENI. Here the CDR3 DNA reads TGTGCCAGCTCCGGGGAGGGAACTCAGCCCCAGCATTTT. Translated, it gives CASSGEGTQPQHF.

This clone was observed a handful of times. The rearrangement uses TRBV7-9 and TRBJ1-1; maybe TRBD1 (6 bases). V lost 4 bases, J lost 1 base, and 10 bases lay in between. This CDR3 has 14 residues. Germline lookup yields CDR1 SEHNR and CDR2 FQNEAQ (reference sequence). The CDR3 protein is CASSSTGQNTEAFF. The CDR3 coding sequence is TGTGCCAGCAGCTCTACGGGACAGAACACTGAAGCTTTCTTT.

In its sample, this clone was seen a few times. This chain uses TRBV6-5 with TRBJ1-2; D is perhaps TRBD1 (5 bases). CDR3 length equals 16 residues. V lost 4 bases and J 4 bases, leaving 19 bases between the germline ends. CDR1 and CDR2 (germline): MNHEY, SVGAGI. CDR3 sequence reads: CASSFRGGRGFYGYTF. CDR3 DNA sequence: TGTGCCAGCAGTTTTAGGGGTGGCCGCGGGTTCTATGGCTACACCTTC.

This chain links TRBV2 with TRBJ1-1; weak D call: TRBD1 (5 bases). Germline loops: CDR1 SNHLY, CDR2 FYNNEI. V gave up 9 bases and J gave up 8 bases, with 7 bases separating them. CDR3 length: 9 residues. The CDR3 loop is CASGAEAFF. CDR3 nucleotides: TGTGCCAGTGGGGCAGAAGCTTTCTTT.

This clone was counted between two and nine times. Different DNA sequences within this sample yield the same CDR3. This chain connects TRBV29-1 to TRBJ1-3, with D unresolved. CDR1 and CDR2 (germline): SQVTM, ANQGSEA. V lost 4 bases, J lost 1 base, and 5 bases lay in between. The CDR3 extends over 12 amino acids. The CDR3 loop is CSVGLSGNTIYF. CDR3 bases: TGCAGCGTTGGGTTGTCTGGAAACACCATATATTTT. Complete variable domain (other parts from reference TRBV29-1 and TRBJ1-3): SAVISQKPSRDICQRGTSLTIQCQVDSQVTMMFWYRQQPGQSLTLIATANQGSEATYESGFVIDKFPISRPNLTFSTLTVSNMSPEDSSIYLCSVGLSGNTIYFGEGSWLTVV.

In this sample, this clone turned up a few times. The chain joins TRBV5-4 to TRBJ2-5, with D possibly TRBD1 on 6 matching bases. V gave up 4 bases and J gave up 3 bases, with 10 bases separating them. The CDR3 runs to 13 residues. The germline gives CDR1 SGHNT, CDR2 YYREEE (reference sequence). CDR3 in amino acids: CASSHRTEETQYF. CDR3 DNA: TGTGCCAGCAGCCACCGGACAGAAGAGACCCAGTACTTC.

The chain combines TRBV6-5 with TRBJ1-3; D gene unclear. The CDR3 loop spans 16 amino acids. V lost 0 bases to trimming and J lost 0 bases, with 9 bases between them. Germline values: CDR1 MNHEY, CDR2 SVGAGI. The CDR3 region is CASSYSSGSSGNTIYF. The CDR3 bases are TGTGCCAGCAGTTACTCGAGCGGATCCTCTGGAAACACCATATATTTT.

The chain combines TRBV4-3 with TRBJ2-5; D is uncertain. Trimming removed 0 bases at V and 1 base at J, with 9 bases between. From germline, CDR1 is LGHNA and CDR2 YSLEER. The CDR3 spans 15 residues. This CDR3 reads CASSQDIGFQETQYF. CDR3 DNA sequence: TGCGCCAGCAGCCAAGATATCGGGTTCCAAGAGACCCAGTACTTC.